This T cell receptor beta chain was captured by sequencing in a study of blood T cell repertoires in COVID-19. Background on the study: Samples taken during acute and convalescent COVID-19 were collected in the United States, Italy and Spain. The cDNA or gDNA used as material had been derived from T cells, B-cell-depleted T cells, or PBMCs.

As originally analysed: Reference gene primer amplification gave nucleated cell count estimates. Produced via immunoSEQ multiplex PCR; TCRdb's table is partial and in-frame only. D and trimming come from the DNA, and the V and J calls and clone size come from that table. The sample lists about 170,000 clones; about 83% were seen once. The CDR3 totals 15 residues. The ends were cut back, 6 bases at V and 2 bases at J, with 13 bases in the middle. Germline V gives CDR1 MNHEY, CDR2 SMNVEV (reference sequence). The specimen sequenced was peripheral blood. This chain links TRBV27 with TRBJ2-2; D perhaps matches TRBD2 (6 bases). This clonotype originated in a man aged 55 to 69 with acute or convalescent COVID-19. The CDR3 spells CASRLSGLNTGELFF. In DNA, the CDR3 is TGTGCCAGCAGGCTATCGGGACTTAACACCGGGGAGCTGTTTTTT.